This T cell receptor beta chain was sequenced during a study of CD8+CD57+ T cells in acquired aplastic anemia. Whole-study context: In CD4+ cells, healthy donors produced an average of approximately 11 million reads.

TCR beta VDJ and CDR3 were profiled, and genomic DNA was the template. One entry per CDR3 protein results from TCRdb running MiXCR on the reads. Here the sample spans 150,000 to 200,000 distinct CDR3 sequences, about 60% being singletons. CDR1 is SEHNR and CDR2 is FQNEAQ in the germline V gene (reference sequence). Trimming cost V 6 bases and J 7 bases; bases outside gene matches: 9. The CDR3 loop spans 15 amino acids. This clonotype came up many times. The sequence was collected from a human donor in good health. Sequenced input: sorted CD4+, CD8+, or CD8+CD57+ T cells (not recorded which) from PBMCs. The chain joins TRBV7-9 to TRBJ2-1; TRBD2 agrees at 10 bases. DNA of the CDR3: TGTGCCAGCAGGCCGGTACTAGCGGGAAGGAATGAGCAGTTCTTC. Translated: CASRPVLAGRNEQFF.